The 9 T cell receptor beta chains below come from one sample, sequenced in a study of molecular identifiers for immune sequencing clone quantification. One entry per CDR3 protein results from TCRdb running MiXCR on the PCR reads. The table lists some 680,000 distinct CDR3 sequences, less than 30% of them singletons. The sequencing input was naive CD8+ T cells from blood, with Jurkat cell RNA spiked in. Subset defined: FACS-sorted CD8+CD4-CCR7+CD45RA+ naive T cells. These receptor sequences come from a human donor in good health. Some libraries in this study had Jurkat cell RNA spiked in.

There are a few counts of this clonotype. The chain has TRBV27 and TRBJ2-7, with D possibly matching TRBD1 (6 bases). The CDR3 totals 15 residues. Germline V CDR1 and CDR2: MNHEY, SMNVEV (reference sequence). Trimming stripped 8 bases from V and 5 bases from J, with 22 bases between. The DNA of the CDR3 is TGTGCCAGCCATCAGAGTCTCGGACAGTTTGACGAGCAGTACTTC. Its translation is CASHQSLGQFDEQYF.

This clonotype was recorded many times. The rearrangement uses TRBV20-1 and TRBJ2-5; D not resolved. CDR3 length: 13 residues. Germline loops: CDR1 DFQATT, CDR2 SNEGSKA (reference sequence). The germline V and J ends were trimmed by 2 bases and 0 bases, with 7 bases remaining between them. The CDR3 loop is CSARREYQETQYF. In DNA form, the CDR3 reads TGCAGTGCTAGAAGAGAGTACCAAGAGACCCAGTACTTC.

This clonotype was counted a few times. The chain links TRBV27 to TRBJ2-1; perhaps TRBD1 as D (5 bases). Per germline, CDR1 MNHEY and CDR2 SMNVEV (reference sequence). With 4 bases removed from V and 4 bases from J, the gap between germline ends came to 8 bases. This CDR3 is built from 13 residues. DNA for the CDR3: TGTGCCAGCAGTTGGACACATTACAATGAGCAGTTCTTC. Translation gives CASSWTHYNEQFF.

With respect to this clonotype: A much larger clone sits a single nucleotide away, making a read error possible. The chain combines TRBV7-9 with TRBJ2-7; D gene unclear. The CDR3 totals 13 residues. Trimming took off 4 bases at V and 2 bases at J, with 9 bases between the two ends. From germline, CDR1 is SEHNR and CDR2 FQNEAQ (reference sequence). CDR3 nucleotide sequence: TGTGCCAGCAGCTCGAATTGGGCCTACGAGCAGTACTTC. It specifies CASSSNWAYEQYF.

Concerning this clonotype itself: Given a much more abundant clone one base away, this may be a read error. The genes are TRBV4-3 and TRBJ2-7; 8 bases align to TRBD2. This CDR3 is built from 15 residues. The germline CDR1 and CDR2 sequences are LGHNA and YSLEER. CDR3 sequence (DNA): TGCGCCAGCGGCCAAGAACTAGCGGCTATTTACGAGCAGTACTTC. Protein product: CASGQELAAIYEQYF.

This clonotype was observed a handful of times. The chain links TRBV9 to TRBJ2-2, with D unclear. CDR3 length equals 15 residues. Trimming shortened V by 0 bases and J by 4 bases, and 10 bases separated the two germline ends. Germline V gives CDR1 SGDLS, CDR2 YYNGEE. The CDR3 region has the DNA TGTGCCAGCAGCGTAGGTGGAGAGACCACCGGGGAGCTGTTTTTT. This codes for CASSVGGETTGELFF.

The sample holds one count of this clonotype. Since a much larger clone is just one base distant, this may be a read error. The chain couples TRBV7-2 to TRBJ2-5; D not certain. CDR3 length: 14 amino acids. From germline, CDR1 is SGHTA and CDR2 FQGNSA. The CDR3, as DNA: TGTGCCCGCAGCTTAGGTGTGGGGTTGGAGACCCAGTACTTC. As protein: CARSLGVGLETQYF.

V gene TRBV6-5 combines with J gene TRBJ2-5, with 10 bases aligning to TRBD1. Germline lookup yields CDR1 MNHEY and CDR2 SVGAGI. This CDR3 is built from 16 residues. Trimming removed 0 bases from V and 4 bases from J; junction bases left unmatched: 5. The chain's CDR3 is CASSYSTTGGLETQYF. The CDR3 DNA follows: TGTGCCAGCAGTTACTCCACGACAGGGGGCTTAGAGACCCAGTACTTC.

V and J are TRBV27 and TRBJ2-1; 9 nucleotides agree with TRBD2. This CDR3 contains 16 residues. The junction had 15 bases not matched to a gene; V was cut back by 8 bases and J by 7 bases. The germline CDR1 and CDR2 sequences are MNHEY and SMNVEV (reference sequence). This CDR3 is CASQRGMAGGYNEQFF. The DNA of the CDR3 is TGTGCCAGCCAAAGGGGGATGGCGGGAGGGTATAATGAGCAGTTCTTC.